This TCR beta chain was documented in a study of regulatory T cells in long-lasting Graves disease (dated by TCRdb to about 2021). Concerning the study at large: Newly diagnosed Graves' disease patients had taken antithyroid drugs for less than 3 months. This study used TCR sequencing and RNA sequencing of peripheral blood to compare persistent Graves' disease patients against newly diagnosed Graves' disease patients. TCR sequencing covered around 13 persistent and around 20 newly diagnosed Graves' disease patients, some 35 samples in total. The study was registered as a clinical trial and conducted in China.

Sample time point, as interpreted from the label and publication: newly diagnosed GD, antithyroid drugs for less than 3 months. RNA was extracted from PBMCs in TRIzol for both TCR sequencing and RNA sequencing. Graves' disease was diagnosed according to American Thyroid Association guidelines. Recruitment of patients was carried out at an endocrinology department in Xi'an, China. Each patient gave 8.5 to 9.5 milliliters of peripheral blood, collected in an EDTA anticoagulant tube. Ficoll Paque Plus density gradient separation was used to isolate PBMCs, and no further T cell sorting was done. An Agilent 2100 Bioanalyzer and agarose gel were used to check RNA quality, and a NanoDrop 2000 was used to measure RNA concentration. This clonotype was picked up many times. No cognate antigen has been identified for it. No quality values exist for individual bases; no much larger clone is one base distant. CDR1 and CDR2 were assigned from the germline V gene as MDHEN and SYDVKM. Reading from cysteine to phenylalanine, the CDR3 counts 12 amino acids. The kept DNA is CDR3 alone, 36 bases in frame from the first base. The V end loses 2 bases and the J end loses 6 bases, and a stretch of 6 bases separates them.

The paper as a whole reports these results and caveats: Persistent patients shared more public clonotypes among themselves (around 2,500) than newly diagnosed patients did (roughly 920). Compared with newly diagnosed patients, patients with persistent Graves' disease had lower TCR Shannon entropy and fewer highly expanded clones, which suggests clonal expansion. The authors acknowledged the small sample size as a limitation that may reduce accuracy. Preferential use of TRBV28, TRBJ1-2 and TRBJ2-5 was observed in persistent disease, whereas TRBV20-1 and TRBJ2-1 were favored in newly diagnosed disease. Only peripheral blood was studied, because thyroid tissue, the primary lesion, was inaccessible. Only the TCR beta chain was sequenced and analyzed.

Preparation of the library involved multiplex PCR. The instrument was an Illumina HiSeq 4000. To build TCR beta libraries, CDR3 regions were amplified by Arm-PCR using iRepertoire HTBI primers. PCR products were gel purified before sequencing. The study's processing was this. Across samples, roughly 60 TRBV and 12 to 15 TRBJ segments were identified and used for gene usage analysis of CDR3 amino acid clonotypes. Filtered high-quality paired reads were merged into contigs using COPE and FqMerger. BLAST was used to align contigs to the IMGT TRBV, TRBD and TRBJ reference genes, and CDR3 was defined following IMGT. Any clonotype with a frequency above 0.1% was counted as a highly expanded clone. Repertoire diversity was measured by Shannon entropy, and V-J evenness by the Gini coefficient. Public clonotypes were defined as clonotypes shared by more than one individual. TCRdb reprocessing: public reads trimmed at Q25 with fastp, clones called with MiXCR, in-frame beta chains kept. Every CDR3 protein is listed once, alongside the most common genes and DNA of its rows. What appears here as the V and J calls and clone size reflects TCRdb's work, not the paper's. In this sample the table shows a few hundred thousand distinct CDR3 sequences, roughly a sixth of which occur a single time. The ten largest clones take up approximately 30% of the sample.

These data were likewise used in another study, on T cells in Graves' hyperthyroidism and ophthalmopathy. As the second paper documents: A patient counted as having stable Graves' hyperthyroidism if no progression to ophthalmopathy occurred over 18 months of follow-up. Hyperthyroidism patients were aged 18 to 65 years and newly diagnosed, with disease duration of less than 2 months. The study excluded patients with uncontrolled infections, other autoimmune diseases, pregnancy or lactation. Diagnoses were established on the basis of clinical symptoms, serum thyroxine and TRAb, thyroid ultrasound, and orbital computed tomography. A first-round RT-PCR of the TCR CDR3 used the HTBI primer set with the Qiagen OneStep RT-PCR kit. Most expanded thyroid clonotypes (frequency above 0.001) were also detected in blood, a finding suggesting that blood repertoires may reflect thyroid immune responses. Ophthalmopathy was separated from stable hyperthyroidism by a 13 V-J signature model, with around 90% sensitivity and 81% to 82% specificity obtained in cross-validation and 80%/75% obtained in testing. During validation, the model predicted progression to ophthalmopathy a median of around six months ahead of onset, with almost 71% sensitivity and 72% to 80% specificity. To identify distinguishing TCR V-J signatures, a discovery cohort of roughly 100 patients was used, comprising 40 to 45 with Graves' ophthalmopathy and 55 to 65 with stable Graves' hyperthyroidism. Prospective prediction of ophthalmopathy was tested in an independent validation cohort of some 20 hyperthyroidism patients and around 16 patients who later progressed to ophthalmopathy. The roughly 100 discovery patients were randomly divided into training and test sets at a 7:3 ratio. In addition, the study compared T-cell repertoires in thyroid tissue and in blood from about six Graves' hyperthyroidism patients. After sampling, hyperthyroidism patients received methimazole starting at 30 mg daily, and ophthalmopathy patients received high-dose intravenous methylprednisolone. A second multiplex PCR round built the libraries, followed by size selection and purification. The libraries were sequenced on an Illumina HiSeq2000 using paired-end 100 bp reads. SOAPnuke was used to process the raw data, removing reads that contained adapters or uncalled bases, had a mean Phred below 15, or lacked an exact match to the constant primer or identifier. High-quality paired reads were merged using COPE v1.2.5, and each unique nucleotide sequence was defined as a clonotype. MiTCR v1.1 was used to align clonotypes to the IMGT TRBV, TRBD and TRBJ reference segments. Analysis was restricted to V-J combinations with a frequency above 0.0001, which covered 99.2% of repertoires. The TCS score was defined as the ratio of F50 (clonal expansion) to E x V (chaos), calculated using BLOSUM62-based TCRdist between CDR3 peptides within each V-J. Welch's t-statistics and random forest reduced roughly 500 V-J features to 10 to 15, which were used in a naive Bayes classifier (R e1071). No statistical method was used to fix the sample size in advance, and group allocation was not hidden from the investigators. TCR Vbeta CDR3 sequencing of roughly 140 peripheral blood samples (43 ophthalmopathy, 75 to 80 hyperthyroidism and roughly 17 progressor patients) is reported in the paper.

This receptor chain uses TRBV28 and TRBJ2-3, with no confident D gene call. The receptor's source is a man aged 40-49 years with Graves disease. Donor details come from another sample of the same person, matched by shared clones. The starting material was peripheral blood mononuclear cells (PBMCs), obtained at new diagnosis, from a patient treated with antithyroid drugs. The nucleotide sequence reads TGTGCCAGCAGTTTAATGTTTGATACGCAGTATTTT. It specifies CASSLMFDTQYF. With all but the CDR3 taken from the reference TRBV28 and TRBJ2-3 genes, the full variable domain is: DVKVTQSSRYLVKRTGEKVFLECVQDMDHENMFWYRQDPGLGLRLIYFSYDVKMKEKGDIPEGYSVSREKKERFSLILESASTNQTSMYLCASSLMFDTQYFGPGTRLTVL.